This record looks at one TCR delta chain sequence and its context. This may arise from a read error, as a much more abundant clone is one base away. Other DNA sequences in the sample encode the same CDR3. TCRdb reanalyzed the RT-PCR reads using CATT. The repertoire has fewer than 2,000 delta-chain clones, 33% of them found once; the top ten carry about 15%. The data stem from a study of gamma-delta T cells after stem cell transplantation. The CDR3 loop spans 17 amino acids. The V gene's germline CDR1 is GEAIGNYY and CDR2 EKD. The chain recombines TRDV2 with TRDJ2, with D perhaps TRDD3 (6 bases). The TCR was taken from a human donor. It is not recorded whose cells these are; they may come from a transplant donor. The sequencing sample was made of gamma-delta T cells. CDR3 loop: CACDTLGGVPPTAQLFF. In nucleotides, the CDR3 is TGTGCCTGCGACACGTTGGGGGGGGTTCCCCCGACAGCACAACTCTTCTTT.